This T cell receptor beta chain was sequenced during a study of T cell responses to AZD1222 COVID-19 vaccine. About the study: Some second doses came at about 4 weeks and others at about 12 weeks; these were pooled.

Germline V gene sequence: CDR1 SGHRS, CDR2 YFSETQ. The germline V and J ends were trimmed by 4 bases and 1 base, with 11 bases remaining between them. This CDR3 has 14 residues. Here immunoSEQ multiplex PCR was the method, and the copy in TCRdb shows in-frame clones only, minus some. The sample has roughly 83,000 clones; approximately 85% are singletons. The starting material was peripheral blood, obtained on day 0 of AZD1222 vaccination. The V gene is TRBV5-1, the J gene TRBJ2-5; D may be TRBD1 (6 bases). The receptor's source is an adult in good health. The chain's CDR3 is CASSPWTAQETQYF. CDR3 nucleotide sequence: TGCGCCAGCAGCCCCTGGACAGCCCAAGAGACCCAGTACTTC.